This T cell receptor (beta chain) was profiled in a study of T cell clones after liver transplantation. The study, taken as a whole, reports: Rather than being deleted, graft donor-reactive T cells may have moved into the graft. Compared with third party-reactive sequences, donor-reactive ones declined more, independent of withdrawal success. The donor-reactive repertoire was only partly measurable in two subjects, lacking donor cells.

Using immunoSEQ multiplex PCR, the repertoire was profiled, and TCRdb retains in-frame clones only, with some absent. The repertoire consists of tens of thousands of clones, with about 84% occurring once and the leading ten covering approximately 0.47%. Germline V gene lookup returns CDR1 LNHNV and CDR2 YYDKDF (reference sequence). The CDR3 length is 16 residues. The V gene lost 1 base and the J gene lost 0 bases, with 13 bases spanning the gap. In the case of this clone: Its specificity is not known.

The receptor was derived from a human patient who received a liver transplant. Some T cells may be graft donor cells. The specimen was CD4+ T cells from blood, collected 45 to 47 months after liver transplant. The chain carries TRBV15 and TRBJ2-7, with D perhaps matching TRBD1 (6 bases). CDR3 sequence (DNA): TGTGCCACCAGCAGAGGGTGGGGGACAAACTCCTACGAGCAGTACTTC. It specifies CATSRGWGTNSYEQYF.